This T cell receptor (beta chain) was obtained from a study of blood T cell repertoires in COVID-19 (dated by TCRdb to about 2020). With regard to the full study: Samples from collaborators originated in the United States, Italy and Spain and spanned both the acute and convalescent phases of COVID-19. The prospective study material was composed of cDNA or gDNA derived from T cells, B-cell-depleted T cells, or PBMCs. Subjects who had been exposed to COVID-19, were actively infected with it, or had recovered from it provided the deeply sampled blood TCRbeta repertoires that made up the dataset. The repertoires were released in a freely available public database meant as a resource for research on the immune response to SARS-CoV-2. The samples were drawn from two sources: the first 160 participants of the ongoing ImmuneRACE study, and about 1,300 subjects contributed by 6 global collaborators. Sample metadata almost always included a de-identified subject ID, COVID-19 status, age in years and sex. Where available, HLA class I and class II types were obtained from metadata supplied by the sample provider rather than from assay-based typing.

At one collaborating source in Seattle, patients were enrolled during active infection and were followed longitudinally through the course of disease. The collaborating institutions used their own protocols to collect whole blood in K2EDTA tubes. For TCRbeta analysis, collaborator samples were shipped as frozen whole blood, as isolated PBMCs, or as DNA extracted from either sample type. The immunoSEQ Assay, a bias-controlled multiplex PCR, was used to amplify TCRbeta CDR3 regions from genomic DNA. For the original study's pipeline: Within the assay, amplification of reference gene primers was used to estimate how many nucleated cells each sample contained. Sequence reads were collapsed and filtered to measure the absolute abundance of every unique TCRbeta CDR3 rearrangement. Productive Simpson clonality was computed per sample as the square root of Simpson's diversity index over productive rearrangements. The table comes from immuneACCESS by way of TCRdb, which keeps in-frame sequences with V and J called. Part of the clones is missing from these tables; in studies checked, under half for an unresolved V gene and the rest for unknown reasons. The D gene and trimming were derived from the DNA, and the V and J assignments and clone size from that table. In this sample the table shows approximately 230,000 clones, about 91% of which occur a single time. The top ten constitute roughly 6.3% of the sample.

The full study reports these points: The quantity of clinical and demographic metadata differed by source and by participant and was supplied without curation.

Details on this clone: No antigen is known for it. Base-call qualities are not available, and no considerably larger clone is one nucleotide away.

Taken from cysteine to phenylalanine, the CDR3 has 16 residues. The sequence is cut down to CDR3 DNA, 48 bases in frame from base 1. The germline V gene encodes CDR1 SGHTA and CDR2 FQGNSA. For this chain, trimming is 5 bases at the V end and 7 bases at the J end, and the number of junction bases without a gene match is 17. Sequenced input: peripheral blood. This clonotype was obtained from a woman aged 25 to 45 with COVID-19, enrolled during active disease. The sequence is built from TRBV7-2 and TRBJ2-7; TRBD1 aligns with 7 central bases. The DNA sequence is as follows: TGTGCCAGCAGCCTCGGTAGCGACAGGGTCGGTCGAGAGCAGTACTTC. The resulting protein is CASSLGSDRVGREQYF.